The rows below give T cell receptor beta chains drawn from one sample of a study of spatial heterogeneity in lung cancer. Via MiXCR, TCRdb re-called the 5' RACE reads, giving one row per CDR3 protein. Here the sample spans tens of thousands of distinct CDR3 sequences, 5.2% being singletons. The material sequenced was PBMCs, taken at surgery. These receptor sequences come from a female donor with early-stage non-small cell lung cancer. The CDR3 runs from the conserved cysteine through the conserved F or W.

CASSTTGREEKLFF,TRBV6-5,TRBJ1-4
CASSFSGGQISTEAFF,TRBV5-1,TRBJ1-1
CASSLALTTSHQPQHF,TRBV7-2,TRBJ1-5
CASSSASSYSSYEQYF,TRBV3-2,TRBJ2-7
CASSMFGGGPLNEQFF,TRBV19,TRBJ2-1
CASSLWRGGGTATEAFF,TRBV27,TRBJ1-1
CASSWPREANTGELFF,TRBV7-2,TRBJ2-2
CASSPPASGAYNEQFF,TRBV28,TRBJ2-1
CASSPLDGTYNEQFF,TRBV28,TRBJ2-1
CASSLEGQETGYTF,TRBV5-1,TRBJ1-2
CASSLDGGDGTEAFF,TRBV7-3,TRBJ1-1
CSARWQGGEKLFF,TRBV20-1,TRBJ1-4
CATSRDRTYEQYF,TRBV15,TRBJ2-7
CASSLTGGTQYF,TRBV11-2,TRBJ2-3
CASSTGMNTEAFF,TRBV6-6,TRBJ1-1
CAWVEATDTQYF,TRBV30,TRBJ2-3
CSARVSTAEQFF,TRBV20-1,TRBJ2-1
CASSLDTSGSRKTQYF,TRBV7-2,TRBJ2-5
CATSGGYRPTETQYF,TRBV24-1,TRBJ2-5
CASSLAQGSELFF,TRBV11-2,TRBJ1-4
CASSSRSLAETQYF,TRBV5-4,TRBJ2-5
CASSQGVGSNEQFF,TRBV3-1,TRBJ2-1
CASGNPGQGVGEQYF,TRBV25-1,TRBJ2-7
CASSRQAPGEQYF,TRBV18,TRBJ2-7
CSGDPGLALDTQYF,TRBV29-1,TRBJ2-3
CASSLRSDTEAFF,TRBV4-1,TRBJ1-1
CASRVGTQETQYF,TRBV5-1,TRBJ2-5
CSAGPGTGVEYGYTF,TRBV20-1,TRBJ1-2
CASSIGRANVLTF,TRBV19,TRBJ2-6
CASSQDAQLQETQYF,TRBV4-3,TRBJ2-5
CASSSKQGAGELFF,TRBV11-3,TRBJ2-2
CASSLATGTNTGELFF,TRBV7-9,TRBJ2-2
CASSEALDSLTDTQYF,TRBV2,TRBJ2-3
CASSFDRDNSPLHF,TRBV7-2,TRBJ1-6
CASSQSLVTGNTNTQYF,TRBV23-1,TRBJ2-3
CASSELGPGTDTQYF,TRBV25-1,TRBJ2-3
CATSDSQGRTDTQYF,TRBV24-1,TRBJ2-3
CASSVGEGEQFF,TRBV10-2,TRBJ2-1
CASSEGQFYNEQFF,TRBV7-8,TRBJ2-1
CAISLGLAGVETQYF,TRBV10-3,TRBJ2-5
CASSDSYRGRNGYTF,TRBV25-1,TRBJ1-2
CASSTLRGSEETQYF,TRBV5-6,TRBJ2-5
CANSRTRPGLSIGELFF,TRBV6-2/TRBV6-3,TRBJ2-2
CSVARLVGPSNEQFF,TRBV29-1,TRBJ2-1